This T cell receptor beta chain was sequenced in a study of blood T cells in healthy people across ages. The CDR3 spans 14 residues. V was pared by 9 bases and J by 0 bases, with 5 bases of the junction left unmatched. Looked up from germline, CDR1 is SNHLY and CDR2 is FYNNEI. Next came a second PCR, run for about 7 to 12 cycles, which used a sample-barcoded 5' primer along with a J-beta primer mix. TCRdb used MiXCR to reprocess the 5' RACE reads, holding one entry per CDR3 protein. The repertoire holds some 710,000 distinct CDR3 sequences, about 24% seen once, with under 25% in the top ten. The chain couples TRBV2 to TRBJ2-1; TRBD2 matches at 7 bases. This sequence was found in a man aged 70-80 years in good health. The sequenced sample consisted of blood. The CDR3: CARGRESSYNEQFF. The CDR3 DNA follows: TGTGCCAGGGGGCGGGAGAGCTCCTACAATGAGCAGTTCTTC. The variable domain in full, with the rest retrieved from reference TRBV2 and TRBJ2-1, is EPEVTQTPSHQVTQMGQEVILRCVPISNHLYFYWYRQILGQKVEFLVSFYNNEISEKSEIFDDQFSVERPDGSNFTLKIRSTKLEDSAMYFCARGRESSYNEQFFGPGTRLTVL.